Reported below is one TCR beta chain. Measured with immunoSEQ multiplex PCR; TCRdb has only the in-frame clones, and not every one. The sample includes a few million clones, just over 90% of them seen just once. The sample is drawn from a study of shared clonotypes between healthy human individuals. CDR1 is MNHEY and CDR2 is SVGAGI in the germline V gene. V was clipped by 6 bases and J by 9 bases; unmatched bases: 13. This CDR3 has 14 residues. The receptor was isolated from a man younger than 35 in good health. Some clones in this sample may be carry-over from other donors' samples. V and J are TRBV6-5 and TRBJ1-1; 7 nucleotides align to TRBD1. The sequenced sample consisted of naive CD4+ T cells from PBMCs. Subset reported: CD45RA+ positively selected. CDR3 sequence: CASRDQMTGTQAFF. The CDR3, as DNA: TGTGCCAGCAGGGACCAGATGACAGGGACCCAAGCTTTCTTT.